One and the same sample provided the 20 T cell receptor beta chains below, sequenced in a study of cytomegalovirus exposure and HLA in healthy donors. Primers: 60 Vbeta forward and 13 Jbeta reverse. Assay used: immunoSEQ multiplex PCR; TCRdb lists only in-frame clones, some missing. Here the sample spans over 150,000 clones, roughly 80% being singletons. Source material: PBMCs. Receptor source: a man aged 25-45 years in good health and CMV-seropositive.

CDR3 in DNA: TGTGCCAGCAGCTCCCTAGAGAAGACAGGGGGCGGGAAGACCCAGTACTTC. This sequence encodes CASSSLEKTGGGKTQYF. The chain links TRBV5-4 to TRBJ2-5; the match to TRBD1 covers 10 bases. CDR3 length: 17 residues. Germline values: CDR1 SGHNT, CDR2 YYREEE (reference sequence). V was pared by 3 bases and J by 6 bases, with 14 bases of the junction left unmatched.

As for this clone: The sample holds other DNA sequences that translate to the same CDR3. The V call is TRBV27, the J call TRBJ1-5, with 11 nucleotides matching TRBD1. This CDR3 contains 14 residues. After removal of 4 bases from V and 6 bases from J, the junction contained 2 bases not matched to a gene. CDR1 and CDR2 (germline): MNHEY, SMNVEV (reference sequence). The CDR3 nucleotides read TGTGCCAGCAGTTCTGGGACAGGGGGTCAGCCCCAGCATTTT. This codes for CASSSGTGGQPQHF.

This clone was recorded once. This chain joins TRBV5-6 and TRBJ2-1, with 7 bases lining up with TRBD1. V gave up 3 bases and J gave up 7 bases; unmatched junction bases: 7. The germline V gene has CDR1 SGHDT and CDR2 YYEEEE. The CDR3 is made up of 14 amino acids. CDR3 nucleotide sequence: TGTGCCAGCAGCTACCGGGGCAGGGGGAATGAGCAGTTCTTC. It codes for CASSYRGRGNEQFF. The full variable domain, rest sourced from reference TRBV5-6 and TRBJ2-1, is DAGVTQSPTHLIKTRGQQVTLRCSPKSGHDTVSWYQQALGQGPQFIFQYYEEEERQRGNFPDRFSGHQFPNYSSELNVNALLLGDSALYLCASSYRGRGNEQFFGPGTRLTVL.

CDR3 amino acids: CASSLGEYNSPLHF. Written as DNA, the CDR3 is TGCGCCAGCAGCTTAGGGGAATATAATTCACCCCTCCACTTT. This rearrangement joins TRBV5-1 to TRBJ1-6; D might be TRBD1 (5 bases). The V gene lost 2 bases and the J gene lost 4 bases, with 7 bases spanning the gap. The germline CDR1 and CDR2 sequences are SGHRS and YFSETQ. The CDR3 consists of 14 residues. The full variable domain, its missing parts supplied by reference TRBV5-1 and TRBJ1-6, is KAGVTQTPRYLIKTRGQQVTLSCSPISGHRSVSWYQQTPGQGLQFLFEYFSETQRNKGNFPGRFSGRQFSNSRSEMNVSTLELGDSALYLCASSLGEYNSPLHFGNGTRLTVT.

This chain joins TRBV6-1 and TRBJ2-5; 10 positions agree with TRBD2. CDR3 length: 14 residues. The V gene's germline CDR1 is MNHNS and CDR2 SASEGT. V shed 4 bases and J 3 bases; nucleotides not matched to a gene: 2. The DNA of the CDR3 is TGTGCCAGCAGTGGGACTAGCGGAAAAGAGACCCAGTACTTC. Its protein is CASSGTSGKETQYF.

The rearrangement links TRBV5-4 to TRBJ1-2, with 9 bases that match TRBD1. Germline CDR1 is SGHNT and CDR2 is YYREEE (reference sequence). This CDR3 spans 15 amino acids. The V segment lost 1 base and the J segment 5 bases; nucleotides outside the gene matches: 6. The CDR3 DNA reads TGTGCCAGCAGCTTGAAAAACAGGGGGCAGTATGGCTACACCTTC. Translation: CASSLKNRGQYGYTF.

This chain joins TRBV19 and TRBJ1-1, with unresolved D. The CDR3 runs to 19 residues. Trimming removed 6 bases from V and 1 base from J, with 27 bases in between. Per germline, CDR1 LNHDA and CDR2 SQIVND (reference sequence). The CDR3 nucleotides are TGTGCCAGTAGCGAACCCCAGGCAGGTAGAATAGTAAGGAACACTGAAGCTTTCTTT. The encoded protein is CASSEPQAGRIVRNTEAFF.

This chain uses TRBV28 with TRBJ2-1; D is perhaps TRBD2 (5 bases). Germline V lookup: CDR1 MDHEN, CDR2 SYDVKM. V lost 5 bases and J lost 2, with 10 bases in between. The CDR3 totals 14 residues. CDR3 residues: CASSPTGAYNEQFF. For the CDR3, the DNA is TGTGCCAGCAGTCCGACCGGGGCCTACAATGAGCAGTTCTTC.

Ten or more counts support this clone. The chain is built from TRBV7-4 and TRBJ1-5; 12 nucleotides align to TRBD1. The CDR3 has 20 amino acids. Germline lookup yields CDR1 SGHVT and CDR2 SQSDAQ. V lost 5 bases, J lost 1 base, and 15 bases stayed unmatched. The CDR3 loop is CASSLIHLGQGAGSNQPQHF. For the CDR3, the DNA is TGTGCCAGCAGCCTCATCCATCTGGGACAGGGGGCGGGAAGCAATCAGCCCCAGCATTTT.

V is TRBV4-3 and J is TRBJ1-1; 7 bases agree with TRBD1. The CDR3 length is 14 residues. Germline V gene sequence: CDR1 LGHNA, CDR2 YSLEER. V lost 4 bases and J lost 4; bases outside the gene matches: 6. This CDR3 reads CASSPTGVSTEAFF. The CDR3 coding sequence is TGCGCCAGCAGCCCAACAGGGGTCAGCACTGAAGCTTTCTTT.

In this sample, this clone turned up a few times. This CDR3 reads CATSTLGQLNQPQHF. The CDR3 DNA reads as TGTGCCACCAGCACCTTGGGACAGCTCAATCAGCCCCAGCATTTT. This chain uses TRBV15 with TRBJ1-5, with 7 bases matching TRBD1. CDR1 is LNHNV, CDR2 YYDKDF, per germline (reference sequence). The CDR3 runs 15 residues. V dropped 4 bases and J dropped 3; count of bases not matched to a gene: 6.

J is TRBJ1-2 and V is TRBV28; maybe TRBD1 (5 bases). The germline CDR1 and CDR2 sequences are MDHEN and SYDVKM. Trimming took off 2 bases at V and 2 bases at J, with 9 bases between the two ends. The CDR3 is made up of 14 amino acids. CDR3 coding DNA: TGTGCCAGCAGTTTACCGTCAGGGAACTATGGCTACACCTTC. This translates into CASSLPSGNYGYTF.

J is TRBJ2-7 and V is TRBV27; the match to TRBD1 covers 9 bases. Per the germline V gene, CDR1 is MNHEY and CDR2 is SMNVEV (reference sequence). This CDR3 region has 16 residues. The V and J ends lost 2 bases and 5 bases, in that order; junction bases with no gene match: 10. The chain's CDR3 is CASSLEFTGQGHEQYF. The CDR3 DNA sequence: TGTGCCAGCAGTTTAGAATTCACGGGACAGGGCCACGAGCAGTACTTC.

The chain combines TRBV11-3 with TRBJ1-4, with 11 nucleotides matching TRBD1. V dropped 0 bases and J dropped 7; count of bases not matched to a gene: 7. The CDR3 runs 17 residues. Germline CDR1 SGHNT, CDR2 YENEEA. CDR3 in amino acids: CASSLDKRTGGSEKLFF. The DNA for the CDR3 is TGTGCCAGCAGCTTAGATAAAAGGACAGGGGGCTCTGAAAAACTGTTTTTT.

The chain uses TRBV11-1 and TRBJ1-5; a possible D gene is TRBD1 (6 bases). The germline V gene has CDR1 SGHAT and CDR2 FQDESV (reference sequence). Trimming took off 1 base at V and 5 bases at J, with 6 bases between the two ends. The CDR3 covers 13 residues. The CDR3: CASSLDRDQPQHF. The CDR3 region has the DNA TGTGCCAGCAGCTTAGACAGGGATCAGCCCCAGCATTTT.

This rearrangement joins TRBV28 to TRBJ2-5; maybe TRBD2 (5 bases). Trimming left V 1 base short and J 11 bases short, with 23 bases between. There are 16 residues in the CDR3. The V gene's germline CDR1 is MDHEN and CDR2 SYDVKM. The CDR3 loop is CASSLSRPQSTTRQYF. DNA for the CDR3: TGTGCCAGCAGTTTATCCCGACCCCAGTCGACTACGAGGCAGTACTTC.

This chain joins TRBV18 and TRBJ2-5, with D maybe TRBD1 (5 bases). The V and J ends lost 4 bases and 3 bases respectively, with 9 bases between them. This CDR3 has 13 amino acids. Looked up from germline, CDR1 is KGHSH and CDR2 is LQKENI. The CDR3 region has the DNA TGTGCCAGCTCACGACAGAGAGAAGAGACCCAGTACTTC. Translation: CASSRQREETQYF.

The J gene is TRBJ1-5, the V gene TRBV5-4; TRBD1 matches 9 bases. Germline V gives CDR1 SGHNT, CDR2 YYREEE (reference sequence). The CDR3 runs 15 residues. V lost 2 bases and J lost 2; bases outside the gene matches: 2. DNA for the CDR3: TGTGCCAGCAGCTTTACAGGGGGCGGCAATCAGCCCCAGCATTTT. This encodes CASSFTGGGNQPQHF.

The chain carries TRBV30 and TRBJ1-4, with D tentatively TRBD1 (5 bases). Germline-derived CDR1 and CDR2 are GTSNPN and SVGIG (reference sequence). The CDR3 has 14 residues. Between the trimmed V and J ends, which lost 0 bases and 7 bases, there was a span of 12 bases. The CDR3 DNA reads as TGTGCCTGGAGTGTAAACAGGTATTCTGAAAAACTGTTTTTT. This encodes CAWSVNRYSEKLFF.

This chain joins TRBV27 and TRBJ1-1; 8 bases align to TRBD1. Germline values: CDR1 MNHEY, CDR2 SMNVEV (reference sequence). The trim removed 6 bases at V and 3 bases at J, leaving 6 bases unmatched. The CDR3 contains 14 residues. This CDR3 reads CASRPGGTDTEAFF. The CDR3 coding sequence is TGTGCCAGCAGACCAGGGGGCACGGACACTGAAGCTTTCTTT.